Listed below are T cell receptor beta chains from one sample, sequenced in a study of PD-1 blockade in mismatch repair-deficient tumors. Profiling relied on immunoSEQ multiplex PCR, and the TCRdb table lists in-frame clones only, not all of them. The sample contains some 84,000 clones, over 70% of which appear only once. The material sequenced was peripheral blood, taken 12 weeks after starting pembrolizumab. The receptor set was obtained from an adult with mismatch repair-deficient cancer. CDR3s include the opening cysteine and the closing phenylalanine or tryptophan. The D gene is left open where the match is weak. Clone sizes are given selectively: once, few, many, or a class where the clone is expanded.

CASTVAGAYGDTQYF TGTGCCAGTACGGTAGCGGGAGCTTACGGAGATACGCAGTATTTT TRBD2 . TRBJ2-3 TRBV19
CSVNREGGNTIYF TGCAGCGTTAACAGGGAGGGTGGAAACACCATATATTTT . . TRBJ1-3 TRBV29-1
CASSYRENVNEQFF TGTGCCAGCAGTTATCGGGAGAATGTGAATGAGCAGTTCTTC . . TRBJ2-1 TRBV6-5
CASSLVGGDNQPQHF TGTGCCAGCAGCTTAGTCGGAGGGGACAATCAGCCCCAGCATTTT . . TRBJ1-5 TRBV7-2
CASSSISGGGYNEQFF TGTGCCAGCAGTTCAATATCAGGGGGCGGCTACAATGAGCAGTTCTTC TRBD1 medium-sized TRBJ2-1 TRBV28
CASSVAGQVITGELFF TGTGCCAGCAGCGTAGCAGGACAGGTCATCACCGGGGAGCTGTTTTTT TRBD1 . TRBJ2-2 TRBV9
CASSPDGGYYEQYF TGTGCCAGCAGCCCGGACGGAGGATACTACGAGCAGTACTTC . . TRBJ2-7 TRBV5-6
CAWNHRAGNQPQHF TGTGCCTGGAATCACAGGGCTGGCAATCAGCCCCAGCATTTT . . TRBJ1-5 TRBV30
CASSEGRGLTEAFF TGCGCCAGCAGTGAAGGCAGGGGATTGACTGAAGCTTTCTTT . . TRBJ1-1 TRBV10-1
CASSPSGLSSSYEQYF TGTGCCAGCAGCCCATCGGGACTGTCGAGCTCCTACGAGCAGTACTTC . few TRBJ2-7 TRBV7-8
CATSRRGLADTGELFF TGTGCCACCAGCAGACGGGGACTAGCAGACACCGGGGAGCTGTTTTTT TRBD2 few TRBJ2-2 TRBV15
CASSHRAQQFF TGTGCCAGCAGCCACCGGGCCCAGCAGTTCTTC . . TRBJ2-1 TRBV14
CAWSGKGKETQYF TGTGCCTGGAGTGGGAAGGGGAAAGAGACCCAGTACTTC . . TRBJ2-5 TRBV30
CASSRLFDYGYTF TGTGCCAGCAGTCGGTTGTTCGACTATGGCTACACCTTC . . TRBJ1-2 TRBV27
CASSHSSPGEATEAFF TGTGCCAGCAGCCACTCTTCCCCAGGGGAGGCCACTGAAGCTTTCTTT . . TRBJ1-1 TRBV6-6
CSVATVPSYGYTF TGCAGCGTAGCGACAGTTCCCTCCTATGGCTACACCTTC . . TRBJ1-2 TRBV29-1
CASSESVGRYEQYF TGTGCCAGCAGTGAATCCGTGGGTAGGTACGAGCAGTACTTC . . TRBJ2-7 TRBV2
CASSRQLPGQGYREQYF TGTGCCAGCAGCAGACAACTTCCGGGACAGGGGTACCGCGAGCAGTACTTC TRBD1 . TRBJ2-7 TRBV27
CSVEPTTSNQPQHF TGCAGCGTTGAGCCCACAACTAGCAATCAGCCCCAGCATTTT . . TRBJ1-5 TRBV29-1
CASSPSGGNIQYF TGTGCCAGCAGTCCTAGCGGTGGAAACATTCAGTACTTC TRBD2 . TRBJ2-4 TRBV14
CASSTRTGTTGELFF TGTGCCAGCAGCACACGGACAGGGACCACCGGGGAGCTGTTTTTT TRBD1 once TRBJ2-2 TRBV5-4
CASSPRAGGGYNEQFF TGTGCCAGCAGCCCACGAGCGGGAGGGGGCTACAATGAGCAGTTCTTC TRBD2 . TRBJ2-1 TRBV5-5
CASTDFNEQFF TGTGCCAGCACCGATTTCAATGAGCAGTTCTTC . . TRBJ2-1 TRBV27
CASSQERRATNYGYTF TGTGCCAGCAGCCAAGAACGGAGGGCGACTAACTATGGCTACACCTTC . . TRBJ1-2 TRBV4-2
CASSATGQKINQPQHF TGTGCCAGCAGTGCCACGGGACAGAAAATTAATCAGCCCCAGCATTTT TRBD1 few TRBJ1-5 TRBV28
CASSPGGPEQYF TGTGCCAGCAGCCCCGGGGGACCTGAGCAGTACTTC . . TRBJ2-7 TRBV7-6
CASRTGDVGELFF TGTGCCAGCAGAACCGGAGACGTCGGGGAGCTGTTTTTT . . TRBJ2-2 TRBV7-9
CATLAGSGEEQFF TGTGCCACCCTAGCGGGCTCGGGGGAGGAGCAGTTCTTC TRBD2 . TRBJ2-1 TRBV10-3
CASSATSGTYEQYF TGTGCCAGCAGCGCGACTAGCGGTACCTACGAGCAGTACTTC TRBD2 . TRBJ2-7 TRBV7-9
CATLEGRGRGGELFF TGTGCCACCCTGGAGGGCAGGGGGCGCGGCGGGGAGCTGTTTTTT TRBD1 few TRBJ2-2 TRBV6-1
CASSFYPSGDFKNIQYF TGTGCCAGCAGTTTCTACCCTAGCGGGGATTTCAAAAACATTCAGTACTTC TRBD2 . TRBJ2-4 TRBV27
CAISERSRDRQNQPQHF TGTGCCATCAGTGAGAGGAGCCGGGACAGACAAAATCAGCCCCAGCATTTT TRBD1 . TRBJ1-5 TRBV10-3
CASSFSGALGNEQFF TGCGCCAGCAGTTTTAGCGGGGCGTTGGGCAATGAGCAGTTCTTC TRBD2 . TRBJ2-1 TRBV5-1
CAISESGGAGSTIYF TGTGCCATCAGTGAGTCGGGCGGCGCTGGGAGCACCATATATTTT . . TRBJ1-3 TRBV10-3
CAWRRLPSEAFF TGTGCCTGGAGAAGGCTTCCCTCTGAAGCTTTCTTT . few TRBJ1-1 TRBV30
CASSLMGGSNTGELFF TGTGCCAGCAGCTTGATGGGGGGCTCGAACACCGGGGAGCTGTTTTTT . . TRBJ2-2 TRBV11-3
CASSFRGGTGELFF TGTGCCAGCAGTTTCCGAGGGGGAACCGGGGAGCTGTTTTTT . . TRBJ2-2 TRBV6-5